The 6 T cell receptor beta chains presented below share a single source sample, sequenced in a study of cytomegalovirus exposure and HLA in healthy donors. The PCR ran on 60 Vbeta and 13 Jbeta primers. The table came from immunoSEQ multiplex PCR; TCRdb's copy has only in-frame clones and leaves some out. In total, the table holds approximately 110,000 clones. Sequencing was done on a sample of PBMCs. These receptors were taken from a man over 45 in good health and CMV-seronegative.

The chain has TRBV5-1 and TRBJ2-5; D might be TRBD2 (6 bases). Germline CDR1 and CDR2: SGHRS and YFSETQ. Trimming stripped 9 bases from V and 5 bases from J, with 20 bases between. CDR3 length: 14 residues. In nucleotides, the CDR3 is TGCGCCACCAAAGACTACAGCGGAGGGGAGACCCAGTACTTC. Residues: CATKDYSGGETQYF.

The chain couples TRBV18 to TRBJ2-2; D is unclear. The CDR3 is 14 residues long. Germline CDR1 KGHSH, CDR2 LQKENI. Trimming shortened V by 3 bases and J by 1 base, and 6 bases separated the two germline ends. The CDR3 nucleotides read TGTGCCAGCTCACCCCCAGGGAACACCGGGGAGCTGTTTTTT. Translating gives CASSPPGNTGELFF.

V is TRBV27 and J is TRBJ2-1, with TRBD2 matching over 13 bases. The J segment lost 3 bases and the V segment lost 5 bases, leaving 7 bases of the junction unmatched. Germline V CDR1 and CDR2: MNHEY, SMNVEV (reference sequence). The CDR3 consists of 17 residues. The CDR3 bases are TGTGCCAGCAGTCACCAGGGACTAGCGGGACTCTACAATGAGCAGTTCTTC. This encodes CASSHQGLAGLYNEQFF.

Concerning this clone itself: The same CDR3 arises from other DNA sequences in this sample as well. The chain's CDR3 is CASSEVAGSQPQHF. The CDR3 bases are TGTGCCAGCAGTGAAGTTGCAGGTAGTCAGCCCCAGCATTTT. V gene TRBV2 combines with J gene TRBJ1-5; the D is unclear. Between the trimmed V and J ends, which lost 1 base and 6 bases, there was a span of 10 bases. The CDR3 runs 14 residues. Per germline, CDR1 SNHLY and CDR2 FYNNEI.

V gene TRBV27 combines with J gene TRBJ1-4; D is undetermined. Germline V CDR1 and CDR2: MNHEY, SMNVEV (reference sequence). V was clipped by 4 bases and J by 8 bases, with 14 bases between them. This CDR3 has 14 residues. The CDR3 nucleotides are TGTGCCAGCAGTTCGCCGGGGTTGGGGGAAAAACTGTTTTTT. It translates to CASSSPGLGEKLFF.

The chain couples TRBV30 to TRBJ1-1; D gene uncertain. Germline CDR1 and CDR2: GTSNPN and SVGIG (reference sequence). The length of the CDR3 is 12 residues. CDR3 loop: CPQTTRSTEAFF. The CDR3 bases are TGTCCTCAAACTACAAGAAGCACTGAAGCTTTCTTT.